The 18 T cell receptor beta chains below all came from one sample that was sequenced in a study of OX40 agonist ivuxolimab in advanced cancers. Only in-frame clones appear in the TCRdb table, and some are missing; sequencing was by immunoSEQ multiplex PCR. This table holds approximately 77,000 clones, approximately 90% found once. Material: CD4+ or CD8+ T cells sorted from blood, obtained in a trial of the OX40 agonist ivuxolimab. All receptors come from an adult with an advanced solid tumor such as melanoma, head and neck, liver or kidney cancer.

The rearrangement uses TRBV5-4 and TRBJ2-5; TRBD1 might be the D (5 bases). The CDR3 length is 15 residues. Trimming cost V 0 bases and J 1 base, with 10 bases left between them. Looked up from germline, CDR1 is SGHNT and CDR2 is YYREEE (reference sequence). CDR3 in amino acids: CASSLDQGFQETQYF. The CDR3 DNA reads TGTGCCAGCAGCTTGGATCAGGGATTCCAAGAGACCCAGTACTTC.

The chain combines TRBV5-6 with TRBJ2-4, with 8 bases matching TRBD2. The trim removed 4 bases at V and 0 bases at J, leaving 12 bases unmatched. The CDR3 totals 18 residues. Germline V gene lookup returns CDR1 SGHDT and CDR2 YYEEEE. This CDR3 reads CASSGPAGAVLAKNIQYF. Written as DNA, the CDR3 is TGTGCCAGCAGCGGGCCAGCGGGAGCCGTTCTAGCCAAAAACATTCAGTACTTC.

The chain combines TRBV15 with TRBJ2-7; 9 bases are shared with TRBD1. Germline CDR1 is LNHNV and CDR2 is YYDKDF (reference sequence). The length of the CDR3 is 15 residues. The ends lost 1 base at V and 7 bases at J; junction bases unmatched: 8. In nucleotides, the CDR3 is TGTGCCACCAGCAGAGGTCGGGACAGGGTTGATGAGCAGTACTTC. The encoded protein is CATSRGRDRVDEQYF.

The chain carries TRBV9 and TRBJ2-4; D gene ambiguous. This CDR3 is 15 amino acids long. The germline gives CDR1 SGDLS, CDR2 YYNGEE. Between the trimmed V and J ends, which lost 0 bases and 0 bases, there was a span of 7 bases. The CDR3 is CASSVGILAKNIQYF. CDR3 bases: TGTGCCAGCAGCGTAGGCATACTAGCCAAAAACATTCAGTACTTC.

This clone was seen a single time. V and J are TRBV9 and TRBJ2-1; the D gene is possibly TRBD2 (5 bases). CDR3 length: 15 residues. The germline V gene has CDR1 SGDLS and CDR2 YYNGEE. Trimming took 0 bases from V and 7 from J, leaving 14 bases between them. CDR3: CASSVGEGVGNEQFF. The CDR3, as DNA: TGTGCCAGCAGCGTAGGTGAGGGAGTGGGAAATGAGCAGTTCTTC.

This chain connects TRBV28 to TRBJ2-3; D gene unclear. CDR1 is MDHEN, CDR2 SYDVKM, per germline. V gave up 4 bases and J gave up 7 bases, with 18 bases separating them. There are 15 residues in the CDR3. CDR3 sequence reads: CASSSLSRVVNTQYF. The CDR3 coding sequence is TGTGCCAGCAGTTCTCTCTCTCGAGTAGTTAATACGCAGTATTTT.

This chain uses TRBV7-6 with TRBJ1-6, with 9 bases identical to TRBD1. This CDR3 has 16 residues. Trimming removed 1 base from V and 10 bases from J; junction bases left unmatched: 8. Germline V CDR1 and CDR2: SGHVS, FNYEAQ. The CDR3 DNA reads as TGTGCCAGCAGCTTAGATACGGGACAGGGCTTCTCACCCCTCCACTTT. Translating it yields CASSLDTGQGFSPLHF. Full variable domain (rest looked up from reference TRBV7-6 and TRBJ1-6): GAGVSQSPRYKVTKRGQDVALRCDPISGHVSLYWYRQALGQGPEFLTYFNYEAQQDKSGLPNDRFSAERPEGSISTLTIQRTEQRDSAMYRCASSLDTGQGFSPLHFGNGTRLTVT.

The rearrangement uses TRBV30 and TRBJ2-7; TRBD1 matches 7 bases. CDR3 length equals 12 residues. CDR1 is GTSNPN, CDR2 SVGIG, per germline (reference sequence). Trimming at V came to 3 bases and at J to 4 bases, leaving 3 bases not matched to a gene. The CDR3 DNA reads as TGTGCCTGGAGCCAGACAGGGTACGAGCAGTACTTC. Protein: CAWSQTGYEQYF.

The chain couples TRBV18 to TRBJ1-2, with 12 positions matching TRBD1. This CDR3 spans 18 amino acids. V shed 2 bases, J shed 6 bases, and the junction held 13 bases outside the gene matches. Germline CDR1 is KGHSH and CDR2 is LQKENI. The CDR3 nucleotides are TGTGCCAGCTCACCAAGCTTCGGCCCGGGACAGGGGGCTCATGGCTACACCTTC. Its translation: CASSPSFGPGQGAHGYTF.

The CDR3 region is CASSLGLRGQRNTEAFF. The CDR3 region has the DNA TGTGCCAGTAGTCTCGGGTTGAGGGGGCAGAGGAACACTGAAGCTTTCTTT. This rearrangement joins TRBV19 to TRBJ1-1, with TRBD1 matching over 7 bases. Germline V gene lookup returns CDR1 LNHDA and CDR2 SQIVND (reference sequence). The CDR3 contains 17 residues. J gave up 1 base and V 5 bases, and 13 bases lay outside the gene matches.

The V call is TRBV28, the J call TRBJ1-5, with D possibly being TRBD1 (6 bases). Germline V gene lookup returns CDR1 MDHEN and CDR2 SYDVKM. V was pared by 7 bases and J by 7 bases, with 11 bases between. CDR3 length: 12 amino acids. In nucleotides, the CDR3 is TGTGCCAGCAAGCAGGGGAACCAGCCCCAGCATTTT. It encodes CASKQGNQPQHF. The full variable domain, in which reference TRBV28 and TRBJ1-5 provide the parts outside the CDR3, is DVKVTQSSRYLVKRTGEKVFLECVQDMDHENMFWYRQDPGLGLRLIYFSYDVKMKEKGDIPEGYSVSREKKERFSLILESASTNQTSMYLCASKQGNQPQHFGDGTRLSIL.

A single count supports this clone. This chain links TRBV28 with TRBJ1-2, with 9 nucleotides matching TRBD1. Looked up from germline, CDR1 is MDHEN and CDR2 is SYDVKM. The CDR3 extends over 15 amino acids. After removal of 6 bases from V and 4 bases from J, the junction contained 9 bases not matched to a gene. The CDR3 DNA sequence: TGTGCCAGCAGCAATCCGGGACAGGGTCCCTATGGCTACACCTTC. Encoded protein: CASSNPGQGPYGYTF.

The V gene is TRBV9, the J gene TRBJ2-3; D not certain. The CDR3 is 17 residues long. The ends were cut back, 3 bases at V and 6 bases at J, with 23 bases in the middle. Germline CDR1 is SGDLS and CDR2 is YYNGEE. CDR3 DNA sequence: TGTGCCAGCAGCGCACAGACCCGGGTCCTCCACGGGGATACGCAGTATTTT. The encoded protein is CASSAQTRVLHGDTQYF.

The chain links TRBV19 to TRBJ2-1; 7 bases fit TRBD1. With V trimmed by 5 bases and J by 0 bases, 4 bases remained unmatched. CDR1 and CDR2 from the germline V gene are LNHDA and SQIVND (reference sequence). This CDR3 is 15 amino acids long. CDR3 in amino acids: CASSVTGSSYNEQFF. The CDR3 region has the DNA TGTGCCAGTAGTGTGACAGGGAGCTCCTACAATGAGCAGTTCTTC.

The chain joins TRBV2 to TRBJ1-6; tentative D call: TRBD1 (6 bases). CDR1 SNHLY and CDR2 FYNNEI come from the germline V gene. V was shortened by 7 bases and J by 7 bases, with 17 bases between the two germline ends. The CDR3 has 15 residues. The DNA of the CDR3 is TGTGCCAGCACCCCTAGGGGGTTGGCAAATTCACCCCTCCACTTT. Amino acids: CASTPRGLANSPLHF.

This sequence joins TRBV11-2 and TRBJ2-5; 10 nucleotides agree with TRBD2. CDR3 length: 16 residues. The germline V gene has CDR1 SGHAT and CDR2 FQNNGV. V shed 1 base, J shed 0 bases, and the junction held 2 bases outside the gene matches. CDR3 coding DNA: TGTGCCAGCAGCTTAGTGACTAGCGGGTACCAAGAGACCCAGTACTTC. Protein product: CASSLVTSGYQETQYF.

This clone occurred once. CDR3: CASTMTGGTEAFF. DNA of the CDR3: TGTGCCAGCACTATGACAGGGGGGACTGAAGCTTTCTTT. The rearrangement links TRBV6-1 to TRBJ1-1, with TRBD1 identical over 9 bases. The CDR3 consists of 13 residues. Per the germline V gene, CDR1 is MNHNS and CDR2 is SASEGT. The V gene end was trimmed by 7 bases and the J gene end by 5 bases; junction bases not matched to a gene: 5.

The chain combines TRBV5-4 with TRBJ2-5; unclear D gene. Germline V lookup: CDR1 SGHNT, CDR2 YYREEE (reference sequence). This CDR3 spans 14 amino acids. With 5 bases removed from V and 1 base from J, the gap between germline ends came to 12 bases. CDR3 protein: CASSPQPRQETQYF. CDR3 sequence (DNA): TGTGCCAGCAGTCCGCAGCCGCGCCAAGAGACCCAGTACTTC.